A single sample is the source of the 4 T cell receptor beta chains below, sequenced in a study of blood T cells in healthy people across ages. Then a second PCR, running roughly 7 to 11 cycles, was carried out with a sample-barcoded 5' primer and a J-beta primer mix. One entry per CDR3 protein, called by TCRdb with MiXCR from the 5' RACE reads. The sample contains around 800,000 distinct CDR3 sequences, 40% to 50% of which appear only once. The sample was blood. Receptor source: a man in his 60s in good health.

This clonotype was detected only a few times. This chain uses TRBV25-1 with TRBJ2-7; 7 bases are shared with TRBD1. J was trimmed by 4 bases and V by 2 bases; bases with no gene match: 8. This CDR3 has 15 amino acids. The V gene's germline CDR1 is MGHDK and CDR2 SYGVNS. The CDR3 bases are TGTGCCAGCAGTGAACTCAACCGACAGGGTTACGAGCAGTACTTC. As protein: CASSELNRQGYEQYF.

In this sample, this clonotype turned up a few times. The chain couples TRBV5-1 to TRBJ2-5; D possibly corresponds to TRBD2 (5 bases). Germline values: CDR1 SGHRS, CDR2 YFSETQ. The V end lost 5 bases, the J end lost 1 base, and 9 bases lay between the germline ends. The CDR3 is made up of 13 amino acids. CDR3 in amino acids: CASRERRQETQYF. As DNA, the CDR3 is TGCGCCAGCAGGGAGCGGCGCCAAGAGACCCAGTACTTC.

In the case of this clonotype: A read error may explain this, as a much larger clone is one base away. The chain couples TRBV5-8 to TRBJ2-5; 7 nucleotides align to TRBD2. Germline-derived CDR1 and CDR2 are SGHTS and YDEGEE. The V gene end was trimmed by 0 bases and the J gene end by 3 bases; junction bases not matched to a gene: 11. CDR3 length equals 17 residues. CDR3 coding DNA: TGTGCCAGCAGCTTGGATCGGGGGGTCCGTAGAGAAGAGACCCAGTACTTC. Translating gives CASSLDRGVRREETQYF.

A few counts support this clonotype. The chain combines TRBV3-1 with TRBJ2-7, with TRBD1 matching over 7 bases. Trimming removed 3 bases from V and 2 bases from J; junction bases left unmatched: 19. Germline V CDR1 and CDR2: LGHDT, YNNKEL (reference sequence). This CDR3 comprises 19 residues. The CDR3 loop is CASSHSGSRGPGKPYEQYF. CDR3 nucleotide sequence: TGTGCCAGCAGCCACTCTGGGTCAAGGGGGCCTGGAAAGCCCTACGAGCAGTACTTC.